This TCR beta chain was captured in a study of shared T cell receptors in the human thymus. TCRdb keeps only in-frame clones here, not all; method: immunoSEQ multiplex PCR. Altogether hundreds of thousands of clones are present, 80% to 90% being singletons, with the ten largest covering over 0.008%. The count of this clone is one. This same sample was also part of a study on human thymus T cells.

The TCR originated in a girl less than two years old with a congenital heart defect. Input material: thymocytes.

CDR3 sequence (DNA): TGTGCCAGCAGTGAAAGGGGCCCCAGACTTGGTCACGGGGAGCTGTTTTTT. This codes for CASSERGPRLGHGELFF. The V call is TRBV2, the J call TRBJ2-2; D is perhaps TRBD1 (5 bases). The CDR3 has 17 residues. The V gene's germline CDR1 is SNHLY and CDR2 FYNNEI. Between the trimmed V and J ends, which lost 2 bases and 7 bases, there was a span of 20 bases.